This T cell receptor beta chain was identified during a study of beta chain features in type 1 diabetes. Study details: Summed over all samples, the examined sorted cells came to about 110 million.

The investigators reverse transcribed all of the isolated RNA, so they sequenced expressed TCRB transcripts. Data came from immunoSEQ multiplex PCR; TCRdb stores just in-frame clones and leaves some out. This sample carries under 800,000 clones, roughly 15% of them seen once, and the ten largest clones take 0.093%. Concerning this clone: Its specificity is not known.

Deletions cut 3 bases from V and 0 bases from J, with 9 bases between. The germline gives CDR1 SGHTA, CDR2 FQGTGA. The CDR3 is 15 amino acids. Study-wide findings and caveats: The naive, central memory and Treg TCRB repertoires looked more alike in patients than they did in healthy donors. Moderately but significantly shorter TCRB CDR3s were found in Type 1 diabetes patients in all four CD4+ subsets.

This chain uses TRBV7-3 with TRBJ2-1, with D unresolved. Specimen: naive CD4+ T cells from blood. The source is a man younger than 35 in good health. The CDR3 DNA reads TGTGCCAGCAGCTTTGGGTATGCCTCCTACAATGAGCAGTTCTTC. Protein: CASSFGYASYNEQFF.